The 14 T cell receptor beta chains presented below share a single source sample, sequenced in a study. One entry per CDR3 protein, called by TCRdb with MiXCR from the RT-PCR reads. The repertoire has around 700,000 distinct CDR3 sequences, approximately 14% of them found once; the top ten carry about 3.9%. Sequences were obtained from memory CD4+ T cells from blood. The receptors were sampled from a female donor in good health, serving as a healthy control.

The J gene is TRBJ1-2, the V gene TRBV3-1; perhaps TRBD1 as D (6 bases). Trimming left V 4 bases short and J 1 base short, with 13 bases between. The germline V gene encodes CDR1 LGHDT and CDR2 YNNKEL (reference sequence). This CDR3 spans 15 amino acids. This chain's CDR3 is CASSRTDTSNYGYTF. The CDR3, as DNA: TGTGCCAGCAGCCGGACAGACACTAGTAACTATGGCTACACCTTC.

The table lists this clonotype with many counts. The genes are TRBV29-1 and TRBJ1-1, with TRBD1 matching 7 bases. V trimming: 7 bases; J trimming: 0 bases; junction bases outside the gene matches: 11. This CDR3 comprises 15 residues. Germline V CDR1 and CDR2: SQVTM, ANQGSEA. CDR3 nucleotides: TGCAGCGCTAGCCCCGGGGACAGACTGAACACTGAAGCTTTCTTT. Its protein is CSASPGDRLNTEAFF.

The rearrangement joins TRBV11-2 to TRBJ2-6, with D hard to call. The CDR3 has 17 amino acids. Germline V gives CDR1 SGHAT, CDR2 FQNNGV. With 4 bases removed from V and 0 bases from J, the gap between germline ends came to 13 bases. CDR3: CASSSGGGYSGANVLTF. The CDR3, as DNA: TGTGCCAGCAGCTCCGGCGGTGGTTACTCTGGGGCCAACGTCCTGACTTTC.

This clonotype was seen a handful of times. The rearrangement uses TRBV28 and TRBJ1-2; unclear D gene. Per the germline V gene, CDR1 is MDHEN and CDR2 is SYDVKM. This CDR3 contains 11 residues. This CDR3 is CALETRYGYTF. DNA of the CDR3: TGTGCTCTGGAAACACGCTATGGCTACACCTTC.

The rearrangement uses TRBV7-9 and TRBJ2-7; 10 bases match TRBD1. Germline CDR1 is SEHNR and CDR2 is FQNEAQ (reference sequence). CDR3 length: 16 amino acids. After removal of 4 bases from V and 2 bases from J, the junction contained 8 bases not matched to a gene. The chain's CDR3 is CASSSNRDRGAYEQYF. CDR3 DNA: TGTGCCAGCAGCTCGAACCGGGACAGGGGCGCCTACGAGCAGTACTTC.

This clonotype turned up a few times. The rearrangement joins TRBV6-5 to TRBJ1-5, with 7 bases lining up with TRBD1. Trimming at V came to 5 bases and at J to 4 bases, leaving 17 bases not matched to a gene. Germline V gives CDR1 MNHEY, CDR2 SVGAGI. The CDR3 contains 18 residues. The CDR3 DNA follows: TGTGCCAGCAGTGAGAGGCAGGGGACAGTGACTTCTAATCAGCCCCAGCATTTT. As protein: CASSERQGTVTSNQPQHF.

The chain has TRBV6-6 and TRBJ1-3; maybe TRBD1 (6 bases). This CDR3 is built from 17 residues. With 0 bases removed from V and 0 bases from J, the gap between germline ends came to 12 bases. The germline CDR1 and CDR2 sequences are MNHNY and SVGAGI (reference sequence). CDR3 coding DNA: TGTGCCAGCAGTTACTCCCCCGGGACAAGCTCTGGAAACACCATATATTTT. It specifies CASSYSPGTSSGNTIYF.

This clonotype appeared a few times. The rearrangement joins TRBV27 to TRBJ2-7, with D perhaps matching TRBD1 (6 bases). Germline values: CDR1 MNHEY, CDR2 SMNVEV (reference sequence). The CDR3 sequence is 12 residues long. V lost 9 bases and J 6 bases, leaving 15 bases between the germline ends. DNA for the CDR3: TGTGCCAGTCAATCCAGGGGCGGCGAGCAGTACTTC. It is translated as CASQSRGGEQYF.

This clonotype was counted at least ten times. In DNA, the CDR3 is TGCGCCAGCAACCCGGACATGAACACTGAAGCTTTCTTT. This sequence encodes CASNPDMNTEAFF. The V call is TRBV5-1, the J call TRBJ1-1, with D maybe TRBD1 (5 bases). Germline V gene data show CDR1 as SGHRS and CDR2 as YFSETQ. The CDR3 is 13 amino acids. Trimming shortened V by 6 bases and J by 0 bases, and 9 bases separated the two germline ends.

In this sample, this clonotype turned up a few times. The CDR3 here is CASSLDLRSTEAFF. For the CDR3, the DNA is TGCGCCAGCAGCTTGGACTTGCGCAGCACTGAAGCTTTCTTT. The chain recombines TRBV5-1 with TRBJ1-1; D gene uncertain. The CDR3 totals 14 residues. From germline, CDR1 is SGHRS and CDR2 YFSETQ. Trimming pared 0 bases from V and 4 bases from J, leaving 10 bases between.

The sample holds a few counts of this clonotype. The chain uses TRBV7-2 and TRBJ2-7; maybe TRBD1 (5 bases). The CDR3 covers 12 residues. V was clipped by 2 bases and J by 5 bases, with 7 bases between them. The V gene's germline CDR1 is SGHTA and CDR2 FQGNSA. CDR3 in amino acids: CASSLLGDEQYF. CDR3 DNA: TGTGCCAGCAGCTTATTAGGGGACGAGCAGTACTTC.

The chain combines TRBV5-1 with TRBJ1-6; no reliable D call. The CDR3 is 13 amino acids. In germline, CDR1 is SGHRS, CDR2 YFSETQ. Trimming left V 4 bases short and J 14 bases short, with 16 bases between. The CDR3 DNA follows: TGCGCCAGCAGCCCAGAGACACGCTTTACCCTCCACTTT. Translation gives CASSPETRFTLHF.

The V call is TRBV6-5, the J call TRBJ1-5; D ambiguous. Trimming shortened V by 6 bases and J by 6 bases, and 12 bases separated the two germline ends. The CDR3 contains 13 residues. Germline V gene data show CDR1 as MNHEY and CDR2 as SVGAGI. The CDR3 DNA reads TGTGCCAGCAGAGCCGGGTCGAGTCAGCCCCAGCATTTT. It translates to CASRAGSSQPQHF.

This clonotype was detected a few times. This sequence may be a read error, since a much larger clone differs from it by one base. V gene TRBV6-5 combines with J gene TRBJ2-7; D gene unclear. V dropped 9 bases and J dropped 3 bases, with 3 bases sitting between them. Per the germline V gene, CDR1 is MNHEY and CDR2 is SVGAGI. The CDR3 runs 9 residues. The CDR3 protein is CARGYEQYF. CDR3 coding DNA: TGTGCCAGAGGCTACGAGCAGTACTTC.